This record concerns one T cell receptor (beta chain) sequence. Generated by immunoSEQ multiplex PCR, the TCRdb table keeps only in-frame clones and is missing some. The top ten hold under 3% of the sample, which has 70,000 to 95,000 clones, roughly 93% seen once. The CDR3 is 15 residues long. CDR1 is MNHEY and CDR2 is SVGAGI in the germline V gene. After removal of 6 bases from V and 5 bases from J, the junction contained 8 bases not matched to a gene. The sample originates from a study of T cell changes during pregnancy in multiple sclerosis. The rearrangement joins TRBV6-5 to TRBJ2-2; 8 bases are a match to TRBD1. Specimen: peripheral blood, collected in the second trimester of pregnancy. The receptor was derived from a female donor with multiple sclerosis, enrolled in a pregnancy study. CDR3 sequence: CASRPPRGQTGELFF. DNA for the CDR3: TGTGCCAGCAGGCCGCCCAGGGGGCAAACCGGGGAGCTGTTTTTT.